The rows below give T cell receptor beta chains drawn from one sample of a study of blood T cell repertoires in COVID-19. TCRdb keeps only in-frame clones here, not all; method: immunoSEQ multiplex PCR. The repertoire consists of approximately 140,000 clones, with about 86% occurring once and the leading ten covering roughly 3.4%. Sequencing used peripheral blood. These receptors were collected from a man between 65 and 85 years old with acute or convalescent COVID-19. CDR3s include the opening cysteine and the closing phenylalanine or tryptophan. A D gene is named only where the DNA matches it firmly. A row's size may be missing; if present it is once, few, many or a size class.

TGTGCCACCAGTGATTTGCTAGCGGACAAACAAGAGACCCAGTACTTC,CATSDLLADKQETQYF,16,-,TRBV24-1,TRBD2,TRBJ2-5
TGTGCTAGCAGCTTAGGCGGGAGTCACAATGAGCAGTTCTTC,CASSLGGSHNEQFF,14,once,TRBV7-7,TRBD2,TRBJ2-1
TGTGCCAGCAGTTACCCTCGGCAGGGCACTGAAGCTTTCTTT,CASSYPRQGTEAFF,14,-,TRBV6-2/TRBV6-3,-,TRBJ1-1
TGCGCCAGCAGTGTGGGACAGGTCACAGATACGCAGTATTTT,CASSVGQVTDTQYF,14,few,TRBV5-1,TRBD1,TRBJ2-3
TGCGCCAGCGGGATGGAGGGGGCGTACGAGCAGTACTTC,CASGMEGAYEQYF,13,-,TRBV5-1,-,TRBJ2-7
TGTGCCACCAGCCCGGGTTGGGGGCCTGGAAACACCATATATTTT,CATSPGWGPGNTIYF,15,once,TRBV15,-,TRBJ1-3
TGTGCCAGCAGCTTAGACAGGGACGGAAACACCATATATTTT,CASSLDRDGNTIYF,14,once,TRBV7-9,-,TRBJ1-3
TGTGCCAGTAGTATGACAGACCATAGCAATCAGCCCCAGCATTTT,CASSMTDHSNQPQHF,15,-,TRBV19,-,TRBJ1-5
TGTGCCAGCAGCCCCACAGGCGTCGGCGAGCAGTACTTC,CASSPTGVGEQYF,13,-,TRBV11-2,-,TRBJ2-7
TGTGCCAGTAGTATATCCTGGACAGTTTCCTACGAGCAGTACTTC,CASSISWTVSYEQYF,15,-,TRBV19,-,TRBJ2-7
TGTGCCAGCAGTTATGAGGATAACTATGGCTACACCTTC,CASSYEDNYGYTF,13,-,TRBV6-2/TRBV6-3,-,TRBJ1-2
TGTGCCAGCAGCAAAGTTCTAGCGGGAGGGCCCGAATACGAGCAGTACTTC,CASSKVLAGGPEYEQYF,17,-,TRBV21-1,-,TRBJ2-7
TGTGCCAGCAGCTTGGCGACAGTTGGGACACTAGCCAAAAACATTCAGTACTTC,CASSLATVGTLAKNIQYF,18,-,TRBV5-4,-,TRBJ2-4
TGTGCCAGCAGCCAAGATCTTAGCGGGAGAATAGAGACCCAGTACTTC,CASSQDLSGRIETQYF,16,-,TRBV3-1/TRBV3-2,TRBD2,TRBJ2-5
TGTGCCAGCAGCACCCAGGGGGCGCGGGAGCAGTACTTC,CASSTQGAREQYF,13,-,TRBV14,TRBD1,TRBJ2-7
TGTGCCAGCAGCAAGGTGGGGAAGGGACAGTCCAATGAGCAGTTCTTC,CASSKVGKGQSNEQFF,16,-,TRBV11-2,TRBD1,TRBJ2-1
TGTGCCAGCAGTGAAAGCGGGGTCAGCTCCTACGAGCAGTACTTC,CASSESGVSSYEQYF,15,-,TRBV6-1,TRBD2,TRBJ2-7
TGTGCTAGTGGTGCGGGACTAGCGGGAGGAGAGACCCAGTACTTC,CASGAGLAGGETQYF,15,-,TRBV12-5,TRBD2,TRBJ2-5
TGTGCCAGCAGCTTAGCGGGACAGGGGAATCAGCCCCAGCATTTT,CASSLAGQGNQPQHF,15,-,TRBV7-2,TRBD1,TRBJ1-5
TGCAGTGCTAGAGATGCCCGGGCGCAGTATTTT,CSARDARAQYF,11,-,TRBV20-1,-,TRBJ2-3
TGTGCCAGCCGGATAGCGGGGAACACCGGGGAGCTGTTTTTT,CASRIAGNTGELFF,14,-,TRBV5-4,TRBD2,TRBJ2-2
TGTGCCAGCAGTCCACGACAGGGACTAGCCAAAAACATTCAGTACTTC,CASSPRQGLAKNIQYF,16,once,TRBV6-6,-,TRBJ2-4
TGTGCCAGTAGCGGGACAGGGCCTTACTATGGCTACACCTTC,CASSGTGPYYGYTF,14,-,TRBV19,TRBD1,TRBJ1-2
TGTGCCAGCAGCTTAAGACTAGCGGGAGGAGTCAATGAGCAGTTCTTC,CASSLRLAGGVNEQFF,16,-,TRBV7-2,TRBD2,TRBJ2-1
TGCAGCGTCGTTACAGGTAACACTGAAGCTTTCTTT,CSVVTGNTEAFF,12,-,TRBV29-1,-,TRBJ1-1
TGCGCCAGCAGCTTGTTACAGGGGGAAAACACTGAAGCTTTCTTT,CASSLLQGENTEAFF,15,-,TRBV5-1,TRBD1,TRBJ1-1
TGTGCCTGGAGTCGGACTAGCGGGAGTCAAAACATTCAGTACTTC,CAWSRTSGSQNIQYF,15,-,TRBV30,TRBD2,TRBJ2-4
TGTGCCAGCAGTTCAGGGGGTAGCAATCAGCCCCAGCATTTT,CASSSGGSNQPQHF,14,-,TRBV6-5,TRBD1,TRBJ1-5
TGCGCCAGCAGCGTTGCAAGCGGAGGCTCCTATAATTCACCCCTCCACTTT,CASSVASGGSYNSPLHF,17,-,TRBV5-1,-,TRBJ1-6
TGTGCCACCAACGACAGGGGCTACACCTTC,CATNDRGYTF,10,-,TRBV28,-,TRBJ1-2
TGTGCCAGCAGCCAAGCGCTGGGGGGGGCGAGTGAGCAGTACTTC,CASSQALGGASEQYF,15,few,TRBV4-2,-,TRBJ2-7
TGTGCCAGCAGGTTCGGACTAGCAGTCTACAATGAGCAGTTCTTC,CASRFGLAVYNEQFF,15,-,TRBV3-1/TRBV3-2,TRBD2,TRBJ2-1
TGCGCCAGCAGCTTGAAGGGAGCCGAGGATACGCAGTATTTT,CASSLKGAEDTQYF,14,-,TRBV5-1,-,TRBJ2-3
TGTGCCAGCAGCGGGAGGGCCCGGAATGAGCAGTTCTTC,CASSGRARNEQFF,13,-,TRBV7-3,TRBD2,TRBJ2-1
TGTGCCAGCAGCCGGCGGGGGGGGGCGGCCTCCTACGAGCAGTACTTC,CASSRRGGAASYEQYF,16,-,TRBV7-2,TRBD2,TRBJ2-7
TGTGCCAGCAGACGACTAGCGGAAGAGACCCAGTACTTC,CASRRLAEETQYF,13,-,TRBV2,TRBD2,TRBJ2-5
TGTGCCAGCTCACCAGTGGGCGACTATGGCTACACCTTC,CASSPVGDYGYTF,13,-,TRBV18,-,TRBJ1-2
TGTGCCAGCTCCCCACTTACCGGGACAGGGAATGGAGATACGCAGTATTTT,CASSPLTGTGNGDTQYF,17,-,TRBV18,TRBD1,TRBJ2-3
TGTGCCAGCAGTGCCCGGAGCGGGCCGTTCTACGAGCAGTACTTC,CASSARSGPFYEQYF,15,-,TRBV28,-,TRBJ2-7
TGTGCCAGCAGGAGAGGGAGCTCCTACGAGCAGTACTTC,CASRRGSSYEQYF,13,-,TRBV11-2,-,TRBJ2-7
TGTGCCAGCAGCTTAGGGGACAGGGAGACAGATACGCAGTATTTT,CASSLGDRETDTQYF,15,-,TRBV11-2,TRBD1,TRBJ2-3
TGTGCCAGCTCACCGACAGGGTCATATGGCTACACCTTC,CASSPTGSYGYTF,13,-,TRBV18,TRBD1,TRBJ1-2
TGTGCCAGTACATCGGGACAGGTTAATTCACCCCTCCACTTT,CASTSGQVNSPLHF,14,-,TRBV19,TRBD1,TRBJ1-6
TGTGCCAGCAGTATAGCGGGAGGGCCGCTTAATGAGCAGTTCTTC,CASSIAGGPLNEQFF,15,once,TRBV6-2/TRBV6-3,TRBD2,TRBJ2-1
TGCGCCAGCAGCTCAAACGCAGGGGCGCAAGAGACCCAGTACTTC,CASSSNAGAQETQYF,15,-,TRBV5-1,-,TRBJ2-5